The present T cell receptor beta chain was sequenced within a study of T cell repertoires in cytomegalovirus infection. Whole-study context: Epitope selection comprised recently identified HLA-C-restricted CMV epitopes and well-studied HLA-B-restricted CMV epitopes. Matching HLA type, along with CMV infection, was indicated by public TCR beta signatures.

Overall study results and limits: Clonotype analysis showed dominance of the ex vivo response by HLA-C-restricted CMV-specific TCR beta clonotypes. The study identified carriers of CMV plus the relevant HLA from cumulative public TCR beta family frequency.

TCRdb independently ran MiXCR on the reads; one entry per CDR3 protein. The sample yields 450,000 to 650,000 distinct CDR3 sequences, almost 40% seen once. This clonotype was detected only once. The antigen remains undetermined. The sample in question was cultured PBMCs, obtained from culture after CMV antigen stimulation. The receptor comes from a human donor in good health (CMV status not recorded). Some clones in this sample may be carry-over from other donors' samples.

The CDR3, as DNA: TGTGCCAGCAGTGAAGCCGCTAGCGGGGGGAGCACAGATACGCAGTATTTT. Translated, it gives CASSEAASGGSTDTQYF. This chain connects TRBV2 to TRBJ2-3, with TRBD2 identical over 11 bases. The CDR3 has 17 amino acids. Trimming cost V 0 bases and J 0 bases; bases outside gene matches: 2. The V gene's germline CDR1 is SNHLY and CDR2 FYNNEI.